These 23 T cell receptor beta chains share one sample of origin, sequenced in a study of T cells in Graves' hyperthyroidism and ophthalmopathy. What was amplified from RNA transcripts were TCR beta CDR3 regions. The TCR CDR3 was amplified in a first-round RT-PCR using the HTBI primer set. TCRdb called the multiplex PCR reads again in MiXCR, with one record for every CDR3 protein. The sample carries a few hundred thousand distinct CDR3 sequences, just under 25% recorded once. The sample consisted of blood. Receptors originate from a man between 45 and 60 years old with Graves' hyperthyroidism.

This clonotype appeared a few times. This chain joins TRBV10-2 and TRBJ2-1; maybe TRBD2 (5 bases). The CDR3 is made up of 15 amino acids. The germline V and J ends were trimmed by 1 base and 5 bases, with 12 bases remaining between them. Germline V CDR1 and CDR2: WSHSY, SAAADI. The CDR3 bases are TGCGCCAGCAGTGAGTATGGTTCCGGGGACAATGAGCAGTTCTTC. Translating gives CASSEYGSGDNEQFF.

This chain connects TRBV18 to TRBJ2-2, with D maybe TRBD2 (5 bases). V lost 6 bases, J lost 4 bases, and 9 bases lay in between. The CDR3 sequence is 13 residues long. CDR1 is KGHSH, CDR2 LQKENI, per germline. The CDR3: CASSSDFTGELFF. In DNA, the CDR3 is TGTGCCAGCTCGTCGGACTTCACCGGGGAGCTGTTTTTT.

This clonotype was seen only a few times. V usage is TRBV5-1 and J usage is TRBJ2-5; either TRBD1 or TRBD2 may fit D (5 bases each). Looked up from germline, CDR1 is SGHRS and CDR2 is YFSETQ. This CDR3 has 13 residues. The V end was cut by 0 bases, the J end by 5 bases, with 8 bases between. The CDR3 region is CASSLAREETQYF. The CDR3 DNA follows: TGCGCCAGCAGCTTGGCCAGGGAGGAGACCCAGTACTTC.

This clonotype has a handful of counts. The chain employs TRBV6-1 and TRBJ2-1, with TRBD2 as a possible D gene (5 bases). The V gene's germline CDR1 is MNHNS and CDR2 SASEGT. V dropped 8 bases and J dropped 9 bases, with 17 bases sitting between them. The CDR3 runs 13 residues. Written as DNA, the CDR3 is TGTGCCAGCGGCCAAACTAGGGTGGGTGAGCAGTTCTTC. It codes for CASGQTRVGEQFF.

The chain carries TRBV28 and TRBJ2-7; D not certain. The CDR3 runs 12 residues. With 10 bases removed from V and 2 bases from J, the gap between germline ends came to 12 bases. CDR1 and CDR2 from the germline V gene are MDHEN and SYDVKM. Here the CDR3 reads CAIISGTYEQYF. In DNA form, the CDR3 reads TGTGCCATCATTTCGGGTACCTACGAGCAGTACTTC.

This clonotype was counted at least ten times. The chain joins TRBV11-2 to TRBJ2-1; D is perhaps TRBD1 or TRBD2 (7 bases each). Between the trimmed V and J ends, which lost 6 bases and 4 bases, there was a span of 13 bases. The CDR3 loop spans 14 amino acids. Germline CDR1 reads SGHAT; CDR2 reads FQNNGV. The CDR3 sequence is CASSFRGGYNEQFF. As DNA, the CDR3 is TGTGCCAGCAGTTTCAGGGGGGGGTACAATGAGCAGTTCTTC.

This clonotype appeared many times. The chain carries TRBV3-1 and TRBJ1-1; D gene uncertain. V lost 3 bases and J 1 base, leaving 6 bases between the germline ends. Germline CDR1 and CDR2: LGHDT and YNNKEL (reference sequence). CDR3 length: 13 residues. This CDR3 reads CASSQGANTEAFF. The DNA for the CDR3 is TGTGCCAGCAGCCAGGGTGCGAACACTGAAGCTTTCTTT.

In this sample, this clonotype turned up a few times. The CDR3 here is CASSLGPGGDEQFF. The DNA for the CDR3 is TGTGCCAGCAGCTTGGGCCCGGGTGGGGATGAGCAGTTCTTC. The rearrangement joins TRBV7-7 to TRBJ2-1; D remains unclear. CDR3 length: 14 amino acids. Germline CDR1 is SSHAT and CDR2 is FNYEAQ (reference sequence). V lost 3 bases to trimming and J lost 8 bases, with 14 bases between them.

The V call is TRBV6-1, the J call TRBJ2-5, with TRBD1 matching 8 bases. Germline V gene lookup returns CDR1 MNHNS and CDR2 SASEGT. V lost 5 bases, J lost 5 bases, and 13 bases stayed unmatched. The CDR3 runs 16 residues. The CDR3 nucleotides are TGTGCCAGCAGTCCCGACCTCAGGGGGCTTAGGGAGACCCAGTACTTC. This encodes CASSPDLRGLRETQYF.

This clonotype was detected only a few times. The V gene is TRBV20-1, the J gene TRBJ2-5, with D possibly being TRBD1 (6 bases). The CDR3 loop spans 15 amino acids. Germline assignment: CDR1 DFQATT and CDR2 SNEGSKA (reference sequence). Trimming removed 3 bases at V and 5 bases at J, with 19 bases between. CDR3 loop: CSASDVGITGETQYF. The CDR3 nucleotides read TGCAGTGCTAGCGATGTTGGGATAACAGGGGAGACCCAGTACTTC.

This clonotype has a count of ten or more. The chain couples TRBV3-1 to TRBJ1-1; TRBD1 agrees at 9 bases. Germline loops: CDR1 LGHDT, CDR2 YNNKEL (reference sequence). The trim removed 1 base at V and 6 bases at J, leaving 3 bases unmatched. The CDR3 sequence is 14 residues long. The CDR3 region is CASSQGTGVSEAFF. Here the CDR3 DNA reads TGTGCCAGCAGCCAAGGGACAGGGGTCTCTGAAGCTTTCTTT. Full variable domain (outside the CDR3, taken from reference TRBV3-1 and TRBJ1-1): DTAVSQTPKYLVTQMGNDKSIKCEQNLGHDTMYWYKQDSKKFLKIMFSYNNKELIINETVPNRFSPKSPDKAHLNLHINSLELGDSAVYFCASSQGTGVSEAFFGQGTRLTVV.

Turning to this clonotype: The CDR3 ends on some other residue instead of the conserved phenylalanine or tryptophan, so this is likely a read error. The gene calls are TRBV7-6 and TRBJ2-3; 11 bases agree with TRBD2. CDR3 length: 16 residues. Trimming removed 2 bases from V and 2 bases from J; junction bases left unmatched: 3. The germline CDR1 and CDR2 sequences are SGHVS and FNYEAQ. CDR3 nucleotide sequence: TGTGCCAGCAGCTTAATAGCGGGAGGGTTCACAGATACGCAGTATTCT. Translation gives CASSLIAGGFTDTQYS.

This clonotype was picked up a small number of times. The CDR3 DNA sequence: TGCAGCGCAGGCGAGGGGCGCACCGGGGAGCTGTTTTTT. This encodes CSAGEGRTGELFF. The J gene is TRBJ2-2, the V gene TRBV29-1; D tentatively reads TRBD1 or TRBD2 (5 bases each). Deletions cut 7 bases from V and 4 bases from J, with 13 bases between. CDR1 SQVTM and CDR2 ANQGSEA come from the germline V gene. The length of the CDR3 is 13 residues.

The chain has TRBV5-1 and TRBJ1-6, with D hard to call. Between the trimmed V and J ends, which lost 3 bases and 8 bases, there was a span of 9 bases. The CDR3 spans 13 residues. Germline values: CDR1 SGHRS, CDR2 YFSETQ. The CDR3 here is CASSWAGDSPLHF. The CDR3 nucleotides read TGCGCCAGCAGCTGGGCAGGTGATTCACCCCTCCACTTT. Full variable domain (remainder filled in from reference TRBV5-1 and TRBJ1-6): KAGVTQTPRYLIKTRGQQVTLSCSPISGHRSVSWYQQTPGQGLQFLFEYFSETQRNKGNFPGRFSGRQFSNSRSEMNVSTLELGDSALYLCASSWAGDSPLHFGNGTRLTVT.

This clonotype appeared a few times. This sequence joins TRBV5-1 and TRBJ1-2; possible D gene TRBD1, 5 bases. CDR3 length: 14 residues. Germline V CDR1 and CDR2: SGHRS, YFSETQ. Trimming left V 4 bases short and J 2 bases short, with 12 bases between. CDR3 sequence (DNA): TGCGCCAGCAGCCCCTCGGGACTCAACTATGGCTACACCTTC. This translates into CASSPSGLNYGYTF.

This clonotype appeared a few times. This rearrangement joins TRBV7-2 to TRBJ1-2; D is undetermined. CDR3 length: 11 amino acids. The germline CDR1 and CDR2 sequences are SGHTA and FQGNSA. V shed 8 bases and J shed 1 base, with 5 bases lying between them. In DNA form, the CDR3 reads TGTGCCAGCCGAAGTAACTATGGCTACACCTTC. Protein: CASRSNYGYTF.

This clonotype came up a few times. The J gene is TRBJ1-1, the V gene TRBV6-1, with TRBD1 matching 8 bases. The junction had 4 bases not matched to a gene; V was cut back by 6 bases and J by 4 bases. Germline V CDR1 and CDR2: MNHNS, SASEGT. This CDR3 has 13 residues. The CDR3 DNA is TGTGCCAGCAGGTCAGGGGGCCCCACTGAAGCTTTCTTT. Translated: CASRSGGPTEAFF.

The chain is built from TRBV7-8 and TRBJ1-5, with D possibly TRBD1 on 5 matching bases. The CDR3 loop spans 13 amino acids. V dropped 6 bases and J dropped 2 bases, with 8 bases sitting between them. Germline V gives CDR1 SGHVS, CDR2 FQNEAQ. The DNA for the CDR3 is TGTGCCAGCAGGCCCAGGGGCAATCAGCCCCAGCATTTT. This gives the protein CASRPRGNQPQHF.

This clonotype was observed a few times. J is TRBJ2-3 and V is TRBV9; D is unresolved. V lost 0 bases and J 6 bases, leaving 8 bases between the germline ends. Germline V gene lookup returns CDR1 SGDLS and CDR2 YYNGEE. The CDR3 covers 13 residues. The DNA for the CDR3 is TGTGCCAGCAGCGTAGAAGTGGGTGATACGCAGTATTTT. Residues: CASSVEVGDTQYF.

This clonotype occurred a few times. A much larger clone differs from this one at a single base, so this may be a read error. The chain joins TRBV3-1 to TRBJ2-1; 9 nucleotides line up with TRBD2. CDR1 is LGHDT and CDR2 is YNNKEL in the germline V gene (reference sequence). The CDR3 totals 15 residues. The CDR3 DNA reads TGTGCCAGCAGCCAAGGTTGGACTAGCGACAATGGGCAGTTCTTC. Protein product: CASSQGWTSDNGQFF.

V usage is TRBV4-2 and J usage is TRBJ1-5; D remains ambiguous. The CDR3 runs 13 residues. V gave up 1 base and J gave up 3 bases, with 4 bases separating them. CDR1 and CDR2 (germline): LGHNA, YNFKEQ. The CDR3 DNA reads as TGTGCCAGCAGCCAAGGACACAATCAGCCCCAGCATTTT. Its protein is CASSQGHNQPQHF.

This clonotype was seen more than once but under ten times. V gene TRBV12-3 or TRBV12-4 combines with J gene TRBJ1-4; D is ambiguous. Trimming pared 7 bases from V and 9 bases from J, leaving 21 bases between. The CDR3 has 15 amino acids. The CDR3 region has the DNA TGTGCCAGCATCATCTCGGGCGGGCGTGGGAAAAAACTGTTTTTT. Its translation is CASIISGGRGKKLFF.

The chain uses TRBV19 and TRBJ1-2; D is unclear. V was pared by 4 bases and J by 6 bases, with 15 bases between. CDR3 length equals 14 residues. The germline V gene has CDR1 LNHDA and CDR2 SQIVND (reference sequence). The CDR3 here is CASSKMPGEDGYTF. The CDR3 nucleotides read TGTGCCAGTAGTAAGATGCCGGGAGAAGATGGCTACACCTTC.